One and the same sample provided the 26 T cell receptor beta chains below, sequenced in a study of Tregs in tolerant kidney transplant recipients. Generated by immunoSEQ multiplex PCR, the TCRdb table keeps only in-frame clones and is missing some. The table lists roughly 80,000 clones, roughly 98% of them singletons. Sequencing used CD4+ T cells from blood, obtained before the transplant. These TCRs come from a human donor who received a combined kidney and bone marrow transplant.

The chain employs TRBV7-8 and TRBJ2-7; 7 bases are shared with TRBD1. CDR3 length equals 16 residues. V lost 5 bases and J lost 6; bases outside the gene matches: 16. The germline V gene has CDR1 SGHVS and CDR2 FQNEAQ. CDR3 protein: CASSKRSTGLGSEQYF. CDR3 coding DNA: TGTGCCAGCAGCAAAAGATCGACAGGGCTAGGATCCGAGCAGTACTTC.

CDR3 in amino acids: CASSLGRPAQGFDTEAFF. Here the CDR3 DNA reads TGTGCCAGCAGCTTAGGAAGACCGGCTCAGGGGTTCGACACTGAAGCTTTCTTT. The genes are TRBV11-3 and TRBJ1-1, with D possibly TRBD1 on 6 matching bases. Trimming cost V 1 base and J 3 bases, with 21 bases left between them. The CDR3 is 18 residues long. Germline CDR1 is SGHNT and CDR2 is YENEEA. The full variable domain, its missing parts supplied by reference TRBV11-3 and TRBJ1-1, is EAGVVQSPRYKIIEKKQPVAFWCNPISGHNTLYWYLQNLGQGPELLIRYENEEAVDDSQLPKDRFSAERLKGVDSTLKIQPAELGDSAVYLCASSLGRPAQGFDTEAFFGQGTRLTVV.

The chain recombines TRBV4-3 with TRBJ1-1; 8 bases line up with TRBD1. The V gene's germline CDR1 is LGHNA and CDR2 YSLEER. Trimming cost V 2 bases and J 0 bases; bases outside gene matches: 5. This CDR3 is 16 amino acids long. This CDR3 is CASSQRQGTMNTEAFF. The DNA for the CDR3 is TGCGCCAGCAGCCAACGACAGGGGACAATGAACACTGAAGCTTTCTTT.

V gene TRBV6-5 combines with J gene TRBJ2-7, with D tentatively TRBD2 (5 bases). The germline V and J ends were trimmed by 7 bases and 6 bases, with 13 bases remaining between them. Germline CDR1 MNHEY, CDR2 SVGAGI. The CDR3 has 12 amino acids. CDR3 region: CASKDRTAEQYF. CDR3 DNA: TGTGCCAGCAAGGACCGGACTGCCGAGCAGTACTTC.

The chain couples TRBV27 to TRBJ2-2; D possibly corresponds to TRBD1 (5 bases). Trimming took 3 bases from V and 1 from J, leaving 12 bases between them. The CDR3 runs 16 residues. Germline V lookup: CDR1 MNHEY, CDR2 SMNVEV (reference sequence). CDR3 region: CASSFWGVGNTGELFF. CDR3 DNA sequence: TGTGCCAGCAGTTTTTGGGGCGTTGGGAACACCGGGGAGCTGTTTTTT.

V is TRBV4-2 and J is TRBJ2-5, with a weak D call TRBD1 (6 bases). V was cut by 4 bases and J by 5 bases, with 17 bases left in between. Germline loops: CDR1 LGHNA, CDR2 YNFKEQ. This CDR3 has 15 amino acids. The chain's CDR3 is CASSPRDIKWETQYF. Written as DNA, the CDR3 is TGTGCCAGCAGCCCCCGGGACATCAAATGGGAGACCCAGTACTTC.

This rearrangement joins TRBV9 to TRBJ1-6, with D unclear. Trimming left V 0 bases short and J 4 bases short, with 8 bases between. This CDR3 comprises 15 residues. From germline, CDR1 is SGDLS and CDR2 YYNGEE. The CDR3 spells CASSVATGYNSPLHF. For the CDR3, the DNA is TGTGCCAGCAGCGTAGCTACGGGTTATAATTCACCCCTCCACTTT.

This chain uses TRBV7-2 with TRBJ1-4; tentative D call: TRBD1 (6 bases). The V gene lost 6 bases and the J gene lost 4 bases, with 15 bases spanning the gap. This CDR3 comprises 15 residues. Germline CDR1 is SGHTA and CDR2 is FQGNSA. The CDR3 loop is CASSYTGLLNEKLFF. The CDR3 DNA reads TGTGCCAGCAGTTATACAGGGCTACTTAATGAAAAACTGTTTTTT.

The rearrangement links TRBV30 to TRBJ2-7, with 11 bases fitting TRBD2. Germline V gives CDR1 GTSNPN, CDR2 SVGIG (reference sequence). After removal of 1 base from V and 2 bases from J, the junction contained 4 bases not matched to a gene. The length of the CDR3 is 15 residues. The CDR3 here is CAWSARLAGPYEQYF. The CDR3 bases are TGTGCCTGGAGTGCAAGACTAGCGGGACCCTACGAGCAGTACTTC.

The chain uses TRBV5-1 and TRBJ2-7; D remains ambiguous. Germline CDR1 and CDR2: SGHRS and YFSETQ. The CDR3 is 14 amino acids. V lost 0 bases to trimming and J lost 2 bases, with 9 bases between them. The CDR3 loop reads CASSLVHDTYEQYF. In DNA form, the CDR3 reads TGCGCCAGCAGCTTGGTTCACGACACCTACGAGCAGTACTTC.

J is TRBJ1-1 and V is TRBV27; TRBD1 might be the D (6 bases). The V and J ends lost 7 bases and 0 bases respectively, with 12 bases between them. The length of the CDR3 is 14 residues. Germline V gene lookup returns CDR1 MNHEY and CDR2 SMNVEV (reference sequence). CDR3 residues: CASTQQGMNTEAFF. In nucleotides, the CDR3 is TGTGCCAGCACTCAACAGGGTATGAACACTGAAGCTTTCTTT.

The V gene is TRBV5-1, the J gene TRBJ2-7, with 8 bases fitting TRBD1. The CDR3 is 14 amino acids. V was clipped by 1 base and J by 3 bases; unmatched bases: 3. CDR1 is SGHRS, CDR2 YFSETQ, per germline. The CDR3 region has the DNA TGCGCCAGCAGCTTGAGCGGACAGGGCTACGAGCAGTACTTC. This sequence encodes CASSLSGQGYEQYF.

The chain is built from TRBV4-3 and TRBJ2-5; D is possibly TRBD1 (5 bases). The CDR3 is 16 amino acids. V was shortened by 1 base and J by 2 bases, with 14 bases between the two germline ends. Germline V gene data show CDR1 as LGHNA and CDR2 as YSLEER. DNA for the CDR3: TGCGCCAGCAGCCAAGCTGGCAGGGTCCCTCAAGAGACCCAGTACTTC. Residues: CASSQAGRVPQETQYF.

The rearrangement joins TRBV10-3 to TRBJ2-5; 7 bases are a match to TRBD1. Germline V gene data show CDR1 as ENHRY and CDR2 as SYGVKD. Germline trimming cut 3 bases from V and 3 bases from J; bases unmatched to any gene: 13. The CDR3 is 17 amino acids. The CDR3 loop is CAISDSVRGNAKETQYF. CDR3 in DNA: TGTGCCATCAGTGATAGCGTCAGGGGGAATGCGAAAGAGACCCAGTACTTC.

The chain combines TRBV7-3 with TRBJ2-1; 9 nucleotides match TRBD1. Trimming at V came to 2 bases and at J to 3 bases, leaving 2 bases not matched to a gene. Germline loops: CDR1 SGHTA, CDR2 FQGTGA. The CDR3 extends over 15 amino acids. CDR3 in DNA: TGTGCCAGCAGCTTAGGGACAGGGATCTACAATGAGCAGTTCTTC. It codes for CASSLGTGIYNEQFF. Drawing the rest from reference TRBV7-3 and TRBJ2-1, the complete variable domain is GAGVSQTPSNKVTEKGKYVELRCDPISGHTALYWYRQSLGQGPEFLIYFQGTGAADDSGLPNDRFFAVRPEGSVSTLKIQRTERGDSAVYLCASSLGTGIYNEQFFGPGTRLTVL.

J is TRBJ2-7 and V is TRBV5-1; 10 bases map to TRBD1. Germline assignment: CDR1 SGHRS and CDR2 YFSETQ. The CDR3 consists of 14 residues. The J segment lost 3 bases and the V segment lost 2 bases, leaving 2 bases of the junction unmatched. This CDR3 is CASSFRDRGYEQYF. CDR3 sequence (DNA): TGCGCCAGCAGCTTCCGGGACAGGGGCTACGAGCAGTACTTC.

The V gene is TRBV28, the J gene TRBJ1-2, with TRBD1 identical over 8 bases. V trimming: 8 bases; J trimming: 4 bases; junction bases outside the gene matches: 12. The CDR3 has 15 amino acids. The germline CDR1 and CDR2 sequences are MDHEN and SYDVKM. The CDR3 spells CASQGIQGAGYGYTF. The CDR3 region has the DNA TGTGCCAGCCAGGGAATTCAGGGGGCAGGCTATGGCTACACCTTC.

The gene calls are TRBV4-1 and TRBJ2-5; 8 bases fit TRBD1. Trimming took 4 bases from V and 2 from J; bases not matched to a gene: 6. The CDR3 has 15 amino acids. The V gene's germline CDR1 is MGHRA and CDR2 YSYEKL. The CDR3 here is CASSLLTGAQETQYF. CDR3 sequence (DNA): TGCGCCAGCAGCCTGTTGACAGGGGCGCAAGAGACCCAGTACTTC.

This chain connects TRBV2 to TRBJ2-3; 7 positions match TRBD1. Looked up from germline, CDR1 is SNHLY and CDR2 is FYNNEI. V lost 4 bases, J lost 0 bases, and 4 bases stayed unmatched. CDR3 length: 15 amino acids. The CDR3 nucleotides read TGTGCCAGCAGTGTACAGGGGTGGAGCACAGATACGCAGTATTTT. This gives the protein CASSVQGWSTDTQYF.

J is TRBJ1-5 and V is TRBV11-2; 8 bases align to TRBD1. CDR1 is SGHAT and CDR2 is FQNNGV in the germline V gene. Trimming cost V 1 base and J 6 bases; bases outside gene matches: 8. The CDR3 consists of 16 residues. CDR3 bases: TGTGCCAGCAGCTTAGGGGGCCAGGGGGCCAGTCAGCCCCAGCATTTT. Protein: CASSLGGQGASQPQHF.

This clone is a singleton in its sample. The J gene is TRBJ2-1, the V gene TRBV29-1, with 12 bases identical to TRBD2. CDR3 size: 16 residues. Germline assignment: CDR1 SQVTM and CDR2 ANQGSEA. After removal of 8 bases from V and 4 bases from J, the junction contained 12 bases not matched to a gene. The CDR3 region is CSFRTSGAPRYNEQFF. DNA of the CDR3: TGCAGCTTTCGGACTAGCGGGGCCCCACGTTACAATGAGCAGTTCTTC.

The chain recombines TRBV18 with TRBJ2-3; 11 bases map to TRBD2. Germline trimming cut 3 bases from V and 2 bases from J; bases unmatched to any gene: 4. The CDR3 totals 16 residues. Germline V gene lookup returns CDR1 KGHSH and CDR2 LQKENI. The CDR3 DNA follows: TGTGCCAGCTCACCCATAGCGGGAGGGACCACAGATACGCAGTATTTT. Protein: CASSPIAGGTTDTQYF.

The chain employs TRBV7-9 and TRBJ1-1, with D perhaps matching TRBD1 (5 bases). Germline lookup yields CDR1 SEHNR and CDR2 FQNEAQ (reference sequence). The CDR3 extends over 16 amino acids. V lost 5 bases, J lost 0 bases, and 16 bases lay in between. This chain's CDR3 is CASSAPTVNMNTEAFF. CDR3 sequence (DNA): TGTGCCAGCAGCGCCCCGACAGTTAATATGAACACTGAAGCTTTCTTT.

This chain uses TRBV10-3 with TRBJ2-5; D is perhaps TRBD1 (6 bases). The CDR3 is 13 amino acids. Per the germline V gene, CDR1 is ENHRY and CDR2 is SYGVKD. Trimming removed 4 bases from V and 5 bases from J, with 11 bases in between. CDR3 amino acids: CAISGEGVETQYF. The CDR3 DNA reads as TGTGCCATCAGTGGTGAGGGGGTTGAGACCCAGTACTTC.

This clone appeared once. Sequence at one end of the junction differs from germline and may be a read error. Other DNA sequences from this sample encode an identical CDR3 as well. The V and J genes are TRBV7-6 and TRBJ2-3; 11 bases fit TRBD2. Germline V gene sequence: CDR1 SGHVS, CDR2 FNYEAQ. The CDR3 is 15 residues long. The CDR3 DNA follows: TGTGCCAGCAGCTCTAGCGGGGGGCCCACAGATACGCAATATTTT. Its translation: CASSSSGGPTDTQYF.

V gene TRBV27 combines with J gene TRBJ2-1; the match to TRBD2 covers 12 bases. CDR3 length: 15 residues. Per germline, CDR1 MNHEY and CDR2 SMNVEV (reference sequence). Trimming took 6 bases from V and 4 from J; bases not matched to a gene: 4. In nucleotides, the CDR3 is TGTGCCAGCAGAAAGACTAGCGGGGGATACAATGAGCAGTTCTTC. Its translation: CASRKTSGGYNEQFF.